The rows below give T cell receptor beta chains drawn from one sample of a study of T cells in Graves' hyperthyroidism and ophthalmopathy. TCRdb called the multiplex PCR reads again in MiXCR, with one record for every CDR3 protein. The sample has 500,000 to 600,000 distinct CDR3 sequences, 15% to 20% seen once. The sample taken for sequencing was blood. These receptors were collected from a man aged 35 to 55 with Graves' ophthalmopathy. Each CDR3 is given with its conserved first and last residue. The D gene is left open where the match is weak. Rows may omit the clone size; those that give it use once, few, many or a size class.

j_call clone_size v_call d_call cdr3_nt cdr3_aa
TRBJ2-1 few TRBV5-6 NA TGTGCCAGCAGCTTGTTAACTAGAGACTACAATGAGCAGTTCTTC CASSLLTRDYNEQFF
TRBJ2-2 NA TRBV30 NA TGTGCCTGGAGTGTACGGCCGCCCACCGGGGAGCTGCTTTTT CAWSVRPPTGELLF
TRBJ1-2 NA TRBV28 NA TGTGCCTGTCGTTCGAATAGGGGGGCAAAACGTCTCGGCTACACCTTC CACRSNRGAKRLGYTF
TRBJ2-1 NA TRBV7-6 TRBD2 TGTGCCAGCAGCTTAATGTCCAAGCGGGGGGCGTACAATGAGCAGTTCTTC CASSLMSKRGAYNEQFF
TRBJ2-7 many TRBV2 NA TGTGCCAGCAGTCGCGTCGGAGGGGTCGAGCAGTACTTC CASSRVGGVEQYF
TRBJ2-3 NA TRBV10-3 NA TGTGCCATCAGTGGTGATAACACAGATACGCAGTATTTT CAISGDNTDTQYF
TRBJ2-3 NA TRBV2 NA TGTGCCAGCAGTGCCGGGACTCACACAGATACGCAGTATTTT CASSAGTHTDTQYF
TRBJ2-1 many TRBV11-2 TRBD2 TGTGCCAGCAGGACTAGCGGGGGCAACAATGAGCAGTTCTTC CASRTSGGNNEQFF
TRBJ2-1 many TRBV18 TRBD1 TGTGCCAGCTCAACGGACAGGAACTTCTACAATGAGCAGTTCTTC CASSTDRNFYNEQFF
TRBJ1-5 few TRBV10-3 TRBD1 TGTGCCATCAGTGAGTCAACAGGGGGTCAGCCCCAGCATTTT CAISESTGGQPQHF
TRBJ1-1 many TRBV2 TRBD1 TGTGCCAGCAGCTCGACAGGGGTTCGAAGGACTGAAGCTTTCTTT CASSSTGVRRTEAFF
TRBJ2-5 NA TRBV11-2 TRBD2 TGTGCCAGCGGATACCCCCCTACCGGGACTAGCGGGAGTTTGTACTTC CASGYPPTGTSGSLYF
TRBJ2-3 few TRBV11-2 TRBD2 TGTGCCAGCGGATACCCCCCTACCGGGACTAGCGGGACAAGCACAGATACGCAGTATTTT CASGYPPTGTSGTSTDTQYF
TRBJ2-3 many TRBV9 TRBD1 TGTGCCAGCAGCCTCCGACAGGGAAGGACAGATACGCAGTATTTT CASSLRQGRTDTQYF
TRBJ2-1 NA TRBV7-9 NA TGTGCCAGCAGCTTAGGAATAGGCGGCAATGAGCAGTTCTTC CASSLGIGGNEQFF
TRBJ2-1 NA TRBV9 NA TGTGCCAGCAGCGTAGCGGGGGAGGCTGAGCAGTTCTTC CASSVAGEAEQFF
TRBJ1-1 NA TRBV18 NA TGTGCCAGCTCACCGACAGGCGAAGCTTTCTTT CASSPTGEAFF
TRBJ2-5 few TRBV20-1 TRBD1 TGCAGTGCTAGAAAGCAGGGGGCCCCGGGGGAGACCCAGTACTTC CSARKQGAPGETQYF
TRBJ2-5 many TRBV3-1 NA TGTGCCAGCAGCAAGGGCCTGACGGGAGCGGAGACCCAGTACTTC CASSKGLTGAETQYF
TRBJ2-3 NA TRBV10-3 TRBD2 TGTGCCATCAGTGAACCGGGGGGTAGCACAGATACGCAGTATTTT CAISEPGGSTDTQYF
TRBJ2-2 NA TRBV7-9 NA TGTGCCAGCAGCTTAGTAGAAACGAACACCGGGGAGCTGTTTTTT CASSLVETNTGELFF
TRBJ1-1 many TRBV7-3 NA TGTGCCAGCAGCTTCGGGAGCGGGGGCGCGTCCGAAGCTTTCTTT CASSFGSGGASEAFF
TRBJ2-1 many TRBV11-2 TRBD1 TGTGCCAGCAGCCACAGGGGGTCCTCCTACAATGAGCAGTTCTTC CASSHRGSSYNEQFF
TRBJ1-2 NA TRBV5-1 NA TGCGCCAGCAGCTGGACAGATAACTATGGCTACACCTTC CASSWTDNYGYTF
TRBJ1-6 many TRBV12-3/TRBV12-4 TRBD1 TGTGCCAGCAGTCCCGACAGGGGGCTCGATTCACCCCTCCACTTT CASSPDRGLDSPLHF
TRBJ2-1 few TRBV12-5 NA TGTGCTAGTGGTTTGGTAATTCTGGGAATCGGGTACAATGAGCAGTTCTTC CASGLVILGIGYNEQFF
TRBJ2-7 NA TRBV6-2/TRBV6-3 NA TGTGCCAGCAGTACAGGGCCTAGCTTGCCCTACGAGCAGTACTTC CASSTGPSLPYEQYF
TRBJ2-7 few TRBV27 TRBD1 TGTGCCAGCAGTTTATTGGGACAGATCTACGAGCAGTACTTC CASSLLGQIYEQYF
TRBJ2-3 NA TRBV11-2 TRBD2 TGTGCCAGCAGCTTAGCCCTAGCGGCCACAGATACGCAGTATTTT CASSLALAATDTQYF
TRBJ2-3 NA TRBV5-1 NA TGCGCCAGCACTCTGGAGGCAGAAGCGGCGCAGTATTTT CASTLEAEAAQYF
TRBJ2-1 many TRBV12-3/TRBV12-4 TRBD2 TGTGCCAGCAGTTTAACGGGGGAGGGGCTAGCGGGGATTTACTTGGACCACAATGAGCAGTTCTTC CASSLTGEGLAGIYLDHNEQFF
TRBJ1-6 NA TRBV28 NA TGTGCCAGCAGGGAAGATAATTCACCCCTCCACTTT CASREDNSPLHF
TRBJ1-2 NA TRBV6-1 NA TGTGCCAGCAAAGAGGGGAGGTCGTATGGCTACACCTTC CASKEGRSYGYTF
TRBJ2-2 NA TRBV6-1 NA TGTGCCAGCGGGAGTGTGCGGGTGAACACCGGGGAGCTGTTTTTT CASGSVRVNTGELFF
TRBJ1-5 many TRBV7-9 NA TGTGCCAGCAGCCATGACTCCGGCAATCGGCGCCAGCATTTT CASSHDSGNRRQHF
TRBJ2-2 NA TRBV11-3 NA TGTGCCAGCAGTTCAGGGGCCGACCGGGGCGGGGAGCTGTTTTTT CASSSGADRGGELFF
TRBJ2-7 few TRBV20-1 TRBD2 TGCAGTGCTACAGGGACTAGGACCTACGAGCAGTACTTC CSATGTRTYEQYF
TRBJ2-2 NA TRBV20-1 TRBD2 TGCAGTGCATGGACTAGCGGCTCCACCGGGGAGCTGTTTTTT CSAWTSGSTGELFF
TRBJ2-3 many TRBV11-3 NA TGTGCCAGCAGCCCCGCCGGGGGTTTGCAGGATACGCAGTATTTT CASSPAGGLQDTQYF
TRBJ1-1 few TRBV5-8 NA TGTGCCAGCAGCTTGGATCCGGGGATGAACACTGAAGCTTTCTTT CASSLDPGMNTEAFF
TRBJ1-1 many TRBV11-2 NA TGTGCCAGCAGTATGGGTGGATACACTGAAGCTTTCTTT CASSMGGYTEAFF
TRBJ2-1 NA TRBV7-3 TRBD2 TGTGCCAGCAGCTACGGACTAGCGGGCAGCGATGAGCAGTTCTTC CASSYGLAGSDEQFF
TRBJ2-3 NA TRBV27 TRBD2 TGTGCCAGCAGTTTAGGGCTAGCGGGGGGTACGCAGTATTTT CASSLGLAGGTQYF
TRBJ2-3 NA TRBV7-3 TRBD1 TGTGCCAGCAGCTCACAGGGGAGCACAGATACGCAGTATTTT CASSSQGSTDTQYF
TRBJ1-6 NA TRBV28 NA TGTGCCAGCAGTGTGACCACAGGGAGTTCAGATAATTCACCCCTCCACTTT CASSVTTGSSDNSPLHF
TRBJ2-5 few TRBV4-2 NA TGTGCCAGCAGCCAAGAGGCGGGGGCGCGGGAGACCCAGTACTTC CASSQEAGARETQYF
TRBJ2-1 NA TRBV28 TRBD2 TGTGCCAGCAGTTTAGAGGGACTAGCGGGGAACAATGAGCAGTTCTTC CASSLEGLAGNNEQFF
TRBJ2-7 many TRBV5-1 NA TGCGCCAGCAGCTCGGCCGGGAGAACCTACGAGCAGTACTTC CASSSAGRTYEQYF
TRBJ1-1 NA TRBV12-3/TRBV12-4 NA TGTGCCAGCAGTTTATTCGGGGCTGTGAACACTGAAGCTTTCTTT CASSLFGAVNTEAFF
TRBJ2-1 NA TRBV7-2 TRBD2 TGTGCCAGCAGTCTCACTAGCGGAGGGAAGAATGAGCAGTTCTTC CASSLTSGGKNEQFF
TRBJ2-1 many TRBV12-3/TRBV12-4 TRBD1 TGTGCCAGCAGTTTTGGGGGACAGGCCTACAATGAGCAGTTCTTC CASSFGGQAYNEQFF
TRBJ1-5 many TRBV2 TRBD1 TGTGCCAGCAGGGGACAGGGTGTTAGCAATCAGCCCCAGCATTTT CASRGQGVSNQPQHF
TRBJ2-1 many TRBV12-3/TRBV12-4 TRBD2 TGTGCCAGCAGTCTAGCGGGGGGGCCTGATGAGCAGTTCTTC CASSLAGGPDEQFF
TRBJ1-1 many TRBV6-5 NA TGTGCCAGCAGTTACAGTTTCGGGGGCACTGAAGCTTTCTTT CASSYSFGGTEAFF